This T cell receptor (beta chain) was sequenced for a study of tissue T cells after allogeneic stem cell transplantation. Study in general: Tissue samples with histologically apparent lymphocytes on H&E review were prioritized for sequencing.

V lost 6 bases and J lost 0, with 11 bases in between. The CDR3 is made up of 15 amino acids. Germline V lookup: CDR1 LNHDA, CDR2 SQIVND (reference sequence). Adult allogeneic hematopoietic cell transplant recipients with steroid-refractory graft-versus-host disease were prospectively enrolled for research autopsy. The table came from immunoSEQ multiplex PCR; TCRdb's copy has only in-frame clones and leaves some out. The sample lists 4,000 to 5,000 clones; just under 80% were seen once. The source is a male patient aged 60 or older with steroid-refractory graft-versus-host disease after an allogeneic stem cell transplant. Some T cells here may be from the graft donor. The gene calls are TRBV19 and TRBJ1-4, with TRBD1 as a possible D gene (5 bases). This specimen was esophageal tissue, taken at autopsy. CDR3: CASSPGTATNEKLFF. CDR3 coding DNA: TGTGCCAGTAGCCCCGGGACCGCAACTAATGAAAAACTGTTTTTT.